Sequencing of this T cell receptor beta chain was carried out in a study of T cell responses to AZD1222 COVID-19 vaccine. Study-level results: Spike-specific TCR breadth rose after two AZD1222 doses, and depth rose as well. Recipients of AZD1222 seropositive at baseline numbered only 5 to 7. Most donors were white British, females outnumbered males, and clonal diversity was possibly underestimated. Dominant at 160-218 and 743-854, vaccine-associated CD4 TCRs also spanned spike.

Some clones are missing from TCRdb's copy, which holds only in-frame ones; the method was immunoSEQ multiplex PCR. The table lists approximately 150,000 clones, around 90% of them singletons. Concerning this clone itself: The antigen is not known.

CDR3 size: 15 residues. With V trimmed by 0 bases and J by 9 bases, 7 bases remained unmatched. Material: peripheral blood, obtained 28 days after the second AZD1222 dose. The rearrangement links TRBV23-1 to TRBJ2-3; 9 bases fit TRBD1. TRBV23-1 belongs to the ORF category, with a function that is uncertain. The origin of this receptor is an adult who received the AZD1222 COVID-19 vaccine. CDR3: CASSQSEDRGRTQYF. DNA of the CDR3: TGCGCCAGCAGTCAATCAGAGGACAGGGGAAGGACGCAGTATTTT.